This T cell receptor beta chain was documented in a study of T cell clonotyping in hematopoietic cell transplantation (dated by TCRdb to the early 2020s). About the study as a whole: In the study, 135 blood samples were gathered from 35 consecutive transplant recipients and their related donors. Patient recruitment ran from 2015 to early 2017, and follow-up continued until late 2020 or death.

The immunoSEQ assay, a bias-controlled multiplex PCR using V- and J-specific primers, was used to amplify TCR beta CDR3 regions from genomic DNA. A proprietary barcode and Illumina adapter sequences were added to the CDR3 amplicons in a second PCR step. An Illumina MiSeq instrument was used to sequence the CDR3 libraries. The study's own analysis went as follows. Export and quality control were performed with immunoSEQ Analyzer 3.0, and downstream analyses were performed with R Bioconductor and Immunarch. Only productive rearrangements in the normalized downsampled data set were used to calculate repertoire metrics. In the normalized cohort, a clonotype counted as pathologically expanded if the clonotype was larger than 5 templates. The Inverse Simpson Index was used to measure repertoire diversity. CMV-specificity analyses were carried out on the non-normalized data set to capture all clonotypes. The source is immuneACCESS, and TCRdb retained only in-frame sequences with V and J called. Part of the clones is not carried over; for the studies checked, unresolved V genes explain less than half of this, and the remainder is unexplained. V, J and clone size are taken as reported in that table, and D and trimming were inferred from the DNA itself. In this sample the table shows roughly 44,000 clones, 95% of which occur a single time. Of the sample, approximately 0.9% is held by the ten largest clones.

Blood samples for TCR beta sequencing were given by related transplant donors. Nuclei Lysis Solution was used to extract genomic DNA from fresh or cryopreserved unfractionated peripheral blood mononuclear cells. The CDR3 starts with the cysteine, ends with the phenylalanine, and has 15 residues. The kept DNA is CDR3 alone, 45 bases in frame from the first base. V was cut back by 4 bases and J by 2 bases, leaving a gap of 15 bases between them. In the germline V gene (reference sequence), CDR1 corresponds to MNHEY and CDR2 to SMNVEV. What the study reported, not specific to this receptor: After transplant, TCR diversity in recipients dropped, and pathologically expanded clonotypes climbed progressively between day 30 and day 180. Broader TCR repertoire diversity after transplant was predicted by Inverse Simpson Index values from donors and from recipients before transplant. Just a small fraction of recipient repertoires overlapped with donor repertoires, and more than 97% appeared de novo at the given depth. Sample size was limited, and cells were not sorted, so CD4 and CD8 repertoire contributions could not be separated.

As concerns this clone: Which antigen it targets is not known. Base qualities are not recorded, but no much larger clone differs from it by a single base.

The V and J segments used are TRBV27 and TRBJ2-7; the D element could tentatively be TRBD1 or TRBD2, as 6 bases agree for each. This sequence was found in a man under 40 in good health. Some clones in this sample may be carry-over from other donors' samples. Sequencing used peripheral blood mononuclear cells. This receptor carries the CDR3 CASSWGAGLTYEQYF. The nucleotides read TGTGCCAGCAGTTGGGGGGCGGGTCTTACCTACGAGCAGTACTTC.